The T cell receptor (beta chain) described here comes from a study of Graves' ophthalmopathy and Graves' hyperthyroidism. The CDR3 spans 14 residues. Germline loops: CDR1 GTSNPN, CDR2 SVGIG (reference sequence). Trimming took off 1 base at V and 3 bases at J, with 10 bases between the two ends. RNA transcripts were the template, and TCR beta CDR3 regions were amplified from them. After a first-round RT-PCR with HTBI primers, a second-round multiplex PCR was run. TCRdb itself ran the multiplex PCR reads through MiXCR, one entry per CDR3 protein. The sample holds under 350,000 distinct CDR3 sequences, roughly a sixth seen once. This clonotype appeared many times.

Source material: peripheral blood. The rearrangement uses TRBV30 and TRBJ1-5, with D tentatively TRBD1 (5 bases). This sequence originates from an adult man with Graves' ophthalmopathy. The CDR3 DNA sequence: TGTGCCTGGAGTGAAGGGGATGACAATCAGCCCCAGCATTTT. It translates to CAWSEGDDNQPQHF. Full variable domain (rest looked up from reference TRBV30 and TRBJ1-5): SQTIHQWPATLVQPVGSPLSLECTVEGTSNPNLYWYRQAAGRGLQLLFYSVGIGQISSEVPQNLSASRPQDRQFILSSKKLLLSDSGFYLCAWSEGDDNQPQHFGDGTRLSIL.